This T cell receptor (beta chain) is drawn from a study of shared clonotypes between healthy human individuals. Naive CD8 cells lacked CD45RO, underwent positive selection for CCR7 and left out terminally differentiated effector memory CD45RA+ cells. This CDR3 region has 14 residues. Trimming took off 3 bases at V and 3 bases at J, with 12 bases between the two ends. Germline V gene data show CDR1 as SGHRS and CDR2 as YFSETQ. Assay execution proceeded at the deep level. The repertoire was sequenced with immunoSEQ multiplex PCR; TCRdb's copy has only in-frame clones and lacks some. The table includes 630,000 or so clones, roughly 98% detected once.

The clonotype comes from a man aged 25 to 40 in good health. The V gene is TRBV5-1, the J gene TRBJ1-1, with D possibly being TRBD1 (6 bases). The material sequenced was naive CD8+ T cells sorted from blood. CDR3 in DNA: TGCGCCAGCAGCTACAGGGTGGGTTACACTGAAGCTTTCTTT. Protein product: CASSYRVGYTEAFF.